This T cell receptor (beta chain) was sequenced for a study of blood T cell repertoires in COVID-19. Original data processing: The authors estimated nucleated cell counts from reference gene primer amplification. Some clones are missing from TCRdb's copy, which holds only in-frame ones; the method was immunoSEQ multiplex PCR. For V, J and clone size, that table is used; D and trimming come from the DNA. The table includes approximately 240,000 clones, around four fifths detected once. This CDR3 region has 14 residues. The V gene lost 2 bases and the J gene lost 4 bases, with 11 bases spanning the gap. Germline lookup yields CDR1 LGHNA and CDR2 YSLEER.

The clonotype originates from an elderly woman with active or convalescent COVID-19. This chain connects TRBV4-3 to TRBJ1-1; D remains unclear. Input material: peripheral blood. In nucleotides, the CDR3 is TGCGCCAGCAGCCAACATGGTGGGAGCACTGAAGCTTTCTTT. Its translation is CASSQHGGSTEAFF.